The 10 T cell receptor beta chains listed next were all sequenced from one sample in a study of response to subunit inactivated influenza vaccine (dated by TCRdb to 2017 to 2018). Receptor amplification or capture employed RT-PCR. Reads for this sample came from an Illumina HiSeq 2500. TCRdb cleaned the public reads at Q25 with fastp, built clones with MiXCR and kept in-frame beta chains. Rows are unified per CDR3 protein, each entry keeping the most common DNA and genes. The sample table lists 800,000 or so distinct CDR3 sequences, 21% of them with a count of one. 9.5% to 13% of the sample lies in the top ten. This material consisted of PBMCs from blood, taken roughly 5 days after vaccination. The receptors originated from a man aged 50-60 years who received an inactivated influenza vaccine. Donor details come from another sample of the same person, matched by shared clones.

This clonotype was found a few times. This chain uses TRBV7-9 with TRBJ2-7, with 10 bases fitting TRBD1. The CDR3 sequence is 15 residues long. V was clipped by 5 bases and J by 4 bases; unmatched bases: 8. Germline V gene sequence: CDR1 SEHNR, CDR2 FQNEAQ (reference sequence). The CDR3 reads CASSGTRDRGYEQYF. CDR3 DNA sequence: TGTGCCAGCAGCGGGACCCGGGACAGGGGTTACGAGCAGTACTTC.

The chain has TRBV28 and TRBJ2-6; TRBD1 is a possible D gene (6 bases). V dropped 10 bases and J dropped 3 bases, with 10 bases sitting between them. The CDR3 loop spans 13 amino acids. Germline V CDR1 and CDR2: MDHEN, SYDVKM. DNA of the CDR3: TGTGCCACACACAGGGTTGGGGCCAACGTCCTGACTTTC. Translation gives CATHRVGANVLTF. Drawing the rest from reference TRBV28 and TRBJ2-6, the complete variable domain is DVKVTQSSRYLVKRTGEKVFLECVQDMDHENMFWYRQDPGLGLRLIYFSYDVKMKEKGDIPEGYSVSREKKERFSLILESASTNQTSMYLCATHRVGANVLTFGAGSRLTVL.

Notes on this clonotype: One end of the junction varies from germline; a read error may be responsible. The chain joins TRBV7-7 to TRBJ2-3; 11 positions match TRBD2. This CDR3 has 16 amino acids. CDR1 is SSHAT and CDR2 is FNYEAQ in the germline V gene (reference sequence). The CDR3 is CASSPGLAGPGDTQYF. CDR3 bases: TGTGCTAGCAGCCCAGGACTAGCGGGTCCTGGGGATACGCAGTATTTT.

V gene TRBV7-9 combines with J gene TRBJ2-7; D may be TRBD1 (6 bases). Trimming took 7 bases from V and 1 from J, leaving 17 bases between them. This CDR3 comprises 15 residues. In germline, CDR1 is SEHNR, CDR2 FQNEAQ (reference sequence). The CDR3 is CASTPPGALSYEQYF. In nucleotides, the CDR3 is TGTGCCAGCACCCCCCCAGGGGCCCTTTCCTACGAGCAGTACTTC.

The V and J genes are TRBV30 and TRBJ2-7, with 9 bases that match TRBD1. The CDR3 consists of 12 residues. Germline lookup yields CDR1 GTSNPN and CDR2 SVGIG (reference sequence). Losses at the gene ends were 1 base for V and 6 bases for J; bases not matched to a gene: 1. The CDR3 nucleotides are TGTGCCTGGAGTGGGACAGGGGCCGAGCAGTACTTC. Its protein product is CAWSGTGAEQYF. The whole variable domain, filled in from reference TRBV30 and TRBJ2-7, reads SQTIHQWPATLVQPVGSPLSLECTVEGTSNPNLYWYRQAAGRGLQLLFYSVGIGQISSEVPQNLSASRPQDRQFILSSKKLLLSDSGFYLCAWSGTGAEQYFGPGTRLTVT.

The CDR3: CASSLSGGLLGYNEQFF. In nucleotides, the CDR3 is TGTGCCAGCAGTTTATCAGGGGGGCTGCTCGGCTACAATGAGCAGTTCTTC. The rearrangement links TRBV27 to TRBJ2-1; D is perhaps TRBD1 or TRBD2 (6 bases each). The germline V gene encodes CDR1 MNHEY and CDR2 SMNVEV (reference sequence). Trimming took 0 bases from V and 3 from J, leaving 15 bases between them. The CDR3 length is 17 residues.

The chain recombines TRBV6-1 with TRBJ2-4, with D perhaps matching TRBD1 (5 bases). V lost 7 bases and J lost 5, with 15 bases in between. CDR3 length equals 14 residues. Germline V gene sequence: CDR1 MNHNS, CDR2 SASEGT. The CDR3 DNA is TGTGCCAGCAATAAGGGGAATGGGGAAAACATTCAGTACTTC. Protein sequence: CASNKGNGENIQYF.

Only a few counts were recorded for this clonotype. CDR3 region: CASSLALRTGGVPDTQYF. The DNA of the CDR3 is TGTGCCAGCAGCTTAGCGCTGAGGACAGGGGGCGTCCCAGATACGCAGTATTTT. The chain links TRBV11-1 to TRBJ2-3; 11 nucleotides line up with TRBD1. J was trimmed by 4 bases and V by 0 bases; bases with no gene match: 9. The CDR3 has 18 residues. Germline V gene lookup returns CDR1 SGHAT and CDR2 FQDESV (reference sequence).

This clonotype has only a few counts. The V and J genes are TRBV9 and TRBJ2-4; D is perhaps TRBD1 (6 bases). V lost 3 bases and J lost 8, with 15 bases in between. In germline, CDR1 is SGDLS, CDR2 YYNGEE. The CDR3 spans 14 residues. The CDR3 DNA reads as TGTGCCAGCAGCGGAGCAGGGGAACGGTACATTCAGTACTTC. It yields the protein CASSGAGERYIQYF.

In its sample, this clonotype was seen a few times. V usage is TRBV2 and J usage is TRBJ2-1, with TRBD1 matching 7 bases. Germline V gene data show CDR1 as SNHLY and CDR2 as FYNNEI. V lost 5 bases, J lost 9 bases, and 13 bases stayed unmatched. CDR3 size: 15 residues. The CDR3 bases are TGTGCCAGCAGTTTGAGAGGGGGCGATTTTAGTGAGCAGTTCTTC. Translation gives CASSLRGGDFSEQFF.